These 2 T cell receptor beta chains were all obtained from the same sample, sequenced in a study of blood T cell repertoires in COVID-19. The table came from immunoSEQ multiplex PCR; TCRdb's copy has only in-frame clones and leaves some out. The top ten hold roughly 3.9% of the sample, which has more than 300,000 clones, 90% to 95% seen once. Sequences were obtained from PBMCs or T cells enriched from blood (not recorded which). Receptors were obtained from a woman in her thirties who had been exposed to COVID-19.

V is TRBV7-9 and J is TRBJ2-7; 9 bases agree with TRBD1. The length of the CDR3 is 14 residues. Trimming at V came to 5 bases and at J to 2 bases, leaving 4 bases not matched to a gene. CDR1 is SEHNR, CDR2 FQNEAQ, per germline (reference sequence). The CDR3 nucleotides read TGTGCCAGCAGCGTGGGGACAGGGCCCTACGAGCAGTACTTC. Protein: CASSVGTGPYEQYF.

This chain connects TRBV3-1 (or the pseudogene TRBV3-2) to TRBJ1-2; D unclear. The length of the CDR3 is 15 residues. The germline V gene has CDR1 LGHDT and CDR2 YNNKEL (reference sequence). V was cut by 0 bases and J by 7 bases, with 15 bases left in between. The CDR3 DNA follows: TGTGCCAGCAGCCAAGATCGGCACTACCCCAGTGGCTACACCTTC. The encoded protein is CASSQDRHYPSGYTF.